This T cell receptor beta chain came from a study of OX40 agonist ivuxolimab in advanced cancers. V lost 8 bases and J 7 bases, leaving 12 bases between the germline ends. The CDR3 spans 11 residues. The germline V gene encodes CDR1 SGHAT and CDR2 FQNNGV. The protocol was immunoSEQ multiplex PCR, while the TCRdb copy is restricted to in-frame clones and leaves out a portion. Of about 54,000 clones in the sample, just under 85% were seen once. This specimen consisted of CD4+ or CD8+ T cells sorted from blood, obtained in a trial of the OX40 agonist ivuxolimab. This chain links TRBV11-2 with TRBJ2-7; D is undetermined. The sequence was obtained from an adult with an advanced solid tumor such as melanoma, head and neck, liver or kidney cancer. CDR3 nucleotide sequence: TGTGCCAGCGCCACGTCCGGGGAGCAGTACTTC. Translation gives CASATSGEQYF.